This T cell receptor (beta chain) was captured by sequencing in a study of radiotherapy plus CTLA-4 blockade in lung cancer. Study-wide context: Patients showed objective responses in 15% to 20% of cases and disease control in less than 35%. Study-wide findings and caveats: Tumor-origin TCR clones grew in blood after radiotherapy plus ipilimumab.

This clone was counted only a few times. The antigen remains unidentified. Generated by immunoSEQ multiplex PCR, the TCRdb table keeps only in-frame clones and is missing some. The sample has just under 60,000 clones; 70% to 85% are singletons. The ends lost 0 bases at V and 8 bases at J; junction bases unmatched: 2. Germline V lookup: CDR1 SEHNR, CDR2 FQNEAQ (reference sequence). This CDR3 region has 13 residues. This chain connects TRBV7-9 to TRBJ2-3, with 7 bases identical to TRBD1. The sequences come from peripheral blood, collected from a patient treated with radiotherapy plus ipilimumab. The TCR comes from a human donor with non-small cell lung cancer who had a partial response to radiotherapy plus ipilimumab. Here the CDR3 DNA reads TGTGCCAGCAGCTTAGCCGCAGGGGGTACGCAGTATTTT. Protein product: CASSLAAGGTQYF.